The sequence of this T cell receptor (beta chain) was determined in a study of T cell responses to AZD1222 COVID-19 vaccine. V lost 5 bases and J lost 7; bases outside the gene matches: 6. The CDR3 extends over 13 amino acids. Germline assignment: CDR1 SGHAT and CDR2 FQNNGV. Study outcomes and limitations: A reported finding is that nearly half of spike-specific TCRs target unmutated variant regions. Spike-specific TCR depth and breadth grew after two AZD1222 doses.

Assay used: immunoSEQ multiplex PCR; TCRdb lists only in-frame clones, some missing. The sample includes around 99,000 clones, just over 90% of them seen just once. Concerning this clone: Its specificity is not known.

The V call is TRBV11-2, the J call TRBJ1-1; 8 positions agree with TRBD1. Source: peripheral blood, taken 28 days after the second AZD1222 dose. The sequence came from an adult who received the AZD1222 COVID-19 vaccine. This CDR3 is CASSLTTGGEAFF. The CDR3, as DNA: TGTGCCAGCAGCCTTACTACAGGGGGTGAAGCTTTCTTT.